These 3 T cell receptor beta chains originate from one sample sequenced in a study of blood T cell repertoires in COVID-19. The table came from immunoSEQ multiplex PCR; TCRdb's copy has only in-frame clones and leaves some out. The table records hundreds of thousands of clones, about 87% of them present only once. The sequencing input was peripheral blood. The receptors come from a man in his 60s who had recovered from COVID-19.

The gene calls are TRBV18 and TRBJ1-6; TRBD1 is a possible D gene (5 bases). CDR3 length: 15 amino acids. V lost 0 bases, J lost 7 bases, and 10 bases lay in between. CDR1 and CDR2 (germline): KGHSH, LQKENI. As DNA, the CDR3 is TGTGCCAGCTCACCACCGGGGGGTCCGAATTCACCCCTCCACTTT. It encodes CASSPPGGPNSPLHF.

As DNA, the CDR3 is TGTGCCTGGAGCCCCAGGGGGCTAGTAAGGAATGAGCAGTTCTTC. It is translated as CAWSPRGLVRNEQFF. The rearrangement links TRBV30 to TRBJ2-1; 8 bases align to TRBD1. Trimming removed 3 bases from V and 7 bases from J; junction bases left unmatched: 11. CDR3 length: 15 residues. Germline CDR1 is GTSNPN and CDR2 is SVGIG (reference sequence).

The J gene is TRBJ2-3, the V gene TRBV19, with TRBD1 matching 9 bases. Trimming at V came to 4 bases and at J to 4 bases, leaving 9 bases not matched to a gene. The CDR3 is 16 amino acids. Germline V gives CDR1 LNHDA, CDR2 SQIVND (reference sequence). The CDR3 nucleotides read TGTGCCAGTAGTACTTTACAGGGGGCTGAGGCAGATACGCAGTATTTT. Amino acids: CASSTLQGAEADTQYF.